In its sample, the clone carrying this T cell receptor (beta chain) was seen a few times. The antigen is undetermined. This sample stems from a study of T cell repertoires in cytomegalovirus infection. Study-wide context: Indications came from public TCR beta signatures; they pointed to CMV infection and to a matching HLA type.

Points from the study as a whole: Cumulative public TCR beta family frequency identified CMV carriers with the relevant HLA. In two of eight donors, the top clonotype was HLA-C-restricted CMV-specific.

The CDR3 length is 13 residues. The V and J ends lost 5 bases and 5 bases respectively, with 16 bases between them. Germline CDR1 and CDR2: DFQATT and SNEGSKA (reference sequence). TCRdb passed the reads through MiXCR, listing each CDR3 protein once. Of 740,000 or so distinct CDR3 sequences detected, about a third appear once; the ten largest clones hold 2.8%. The sequencing input was PBMCs. The clonotype was recovered from a human donor in good health (CMV status not recorded). Some clones in this sample may be carry-over from other donors' samples. V is TRBV20-1 and J is TRBJ2-7; either TRBD1 or TRBD2 may supply D (5 bases each). The CDR3 bases are TGCAGTGCTCCGTCAGAGGGGTCGGACGAGCAGTACTTC. It is translated as CSAPSEGSDEQYF.